The 10 T cell receptor beta chains listed next were all sequenced from one sample in a study of control samples from healthy donors and cancer patients. The assay was immunoSEQ multiplex PCR, and TCRdb's table has in-frame clones only and misses some. The sample carries roughly 450,000 clones, 90% recorded once. Sequenced input: PBMCs. These receptors originate from a man aged 35 to 55 with head and neck cancer.

This sequence joins TRBV24-1 and TRBJ2-2, with D unresolved. The CDR3 is made up of 13 amino acids. Per germline, CDR1 KGHDR and CDR2 SFDVKD. The germline V and J ends were trimmed by 1 base and 7 bases, with 6 bases remaining between them. CDR3: CATSDFLGGELFF. DNA of the CDR3: TGTGCCACCAGTGATTTTCTTGGCGGGGAGCTGTTTTTT.

J is TRBJ2-2 and V is TRBV7-2; D tentatively fits TRBD1 or TRBD2 (6 bases each). The CDR3 length is 14 residues. CDR1 and CDR2 from the germline V gene are SGHTA and FQGNSA. Between the trimmed V and J ends, which lost 8 bases and 7 bases, there was a span of 17 bases. DNA of the CDR3: TGTGCCAGCTCCCCTCCGGGGGCGGGCGGGGAGCTGTTTTTT. Residues: CASSPPGAGGELFF.

The J gene is TRBJ2-7, the V gene TRBV27; D unresolved. From germline, CDR1 is MNHEY and CDR2 SMNVEV (reference sequence). This CDR3 is 14 amino acids long. The germline V and J ends were trimmed by 5 bases and 3 bases, with 14 bases remaining between them. CDR3: CASSLDITGYEQYF. The CDR3 region has the DNA TGTGCCAGCAGTCTAGACATTACCGGCTACGAGCAGTACTTC.

The chain combines TRBV11-2 with TRBJ2-7; 10 positions agree with TRBD2. The CDR3 contains 16 residues. V lost 2 bases, J lost 4 bases, and 8 bases stayed unmatched. CDR1 SGHAT and CDR2 FQNNGV come from the germline V gene. DNA of the CDR3: TGTGCCAGCAGCTTATTAAAGGGGACTAGCGTTTACGAGCAGTACTTC. Its translation: CASSLLKGTSVYEQYF.

This clone was recorded a few times. The V and J genes are TRBV7-3 and TRBJ2-1, with D perhaps matching TRBD2 (6 bases). This CDR3 has 16 residues. V lost 2 bases and J lost 1, with 12 bases in between. The germline gives CDR1 SGHTA, CDR2 FQGTGA. The CDR3 DNA is TGTGCCAGCAGCTTACGGTATAGCGGTTCCTACAATGAGCAGTTCTTC. Translating it yields CASSLRYSGSYNEQFF.

The chain carries TRBV19 and TRBJ1-2, with 7 positions matching TRBD1. The germline V gene has CDR1 LNHDA and CDR2 SQIVND (reference sequence). This CDR3 comprises 14 residues. V was clipped by 5 bases and J by 7 bases; unmatched bases: 10. The CDR3 here is CASSDGQVNSGYTF. The CDR3 region has the DNA TGTGCCAGTAGTGACGGACAGGTTAATAGTGGCTACACCTTC.

This clone was seen more than once but under ten times. This chain uses TRBV3-1 (or the pseudogene TRBV3-2) with TRBJ2-4; the D is unclear. Trimming took off 1 base at V and 8 bases at J, with 18 bases between the two ends. Germline CDR1 is LGHDT and CDR2 is YNNKEL (reference sequence). The CDR3 has 16 amino acids. CDR3 region: CASSQALRMGVDIQYF. The DNA for the CDR3 is TGTGCCAGCAGCCAAGCTTTGCGTATGGGTGTGGACATTCAGTACTTC.

This chain connects TRBV10-2 to TRBJ2-2; no firm D call. The CDR3 loop spans 12 amino acids. Deletions cut 2 bases from V and 7 bases from J, with 5 bases between. CDR1 is WSHSY and CDR2 is SAAADI in the germline V gene. CDR3 coding DNA: TGCGCCAGCAGTGAGAGGCACGGGGAGCTGTTTTTT. Its translation: CASSERHGELFF.

V usage is TRBV7-8 and J usage is TRBJ1-6; no clear D gene. The CDR3 has 14 amino acids. V was trimmed by 1 base and J by 3 bases, leaving 4 bases between them. Germline V lookup: CDR1 SGHVS, CDR2 FQNEAQ. As DNA, the CDR3 is TGTGCCAGCAGCTTAGACAGCTATAATTCACCCCTCCACTTT. Translating gives CASSLDSYNSPLHF.

The V call is TRBV27, the J call TRBJ2-7, with 12 bases lining up with TRBD2. The CDR3 totals 15 residues. Germline-derived CDR1 and CDR2 are MNHEY and SMNVEV (reference sequence). V lost 7 bases, J lost 6 bases, and 10 bases stayed unmatched. The CDR3 nucleotides read TGTGCCAGCACCCAAGCGGCTAGCGGGAGGGGCGAGCAGTACTTC. Translated, it gives CASTQAASGRGEQYF.